This T cell receptor beta chain was retrieved from a study of blood T cell repertoires in COVID-19. About the study: Samples taken during acute and convalescent COVID-19 were collected in the United States, Italy and Spain. T cells, B-cell-depleted T cells, or PBMCs supplied cDNA or gDNA.

Per the original data handling: Amplification with reference gene primers provided the estimates of nucleated cell counts. Measured with immunoSEQ multiplex PCR; TCRdb has only the in-frame clones, and not every one. For V, J and clone size, that table is used; D and trimming come from the DNA. The data contain 150,000 to 200,000 clones, approximately 85% of them singletons. The study recruited people aged roughly 18 to 95 years across 20 to 30 US areas. Source material: PBMCs or T cells enriched from blood (not recorded which). The TCR was taken from a woman aged 18-29 years who had recovered from COVID-19.

The CDR3 nucleotides read TGTGCCTGGAGCGCGGACAGGGGTTTGTACGAGCAGTACTTC. Its protein is CAWSADRGLYEQYF. V usage is TRBV30 and J usage is TRBJ2-7; 9 nucleotides line up with TRBD1. From germline, CDR1 is GTSNPN and CDR2 SVGIG (reference sequence). This CDR3 is built from 14 residues. V shed 3 bases and J 4 bases; nucleotides not matched to a gene: 7.